This entry lists 5 T cell receptor beta chains sequenced from one sample in a study of regulatory T cells in long-lasting Graves disease. TCR beta libraries were built with iRepertoire HTBI primers and Arm-PCR of CDR3 regions. Each CDR3 protein is one row after TCRdb ran MiXCR on the multiplex PCR reads. The sample contains more than 300,000 distinct CDR3 sequences, about 10% of which appear only once. Time point defined: newly diagnosed GD, antithyroid drugs for less than 3 months. Extracted PBMC RNA gave rise to the TCR library. The sample was also reused in another study, on T cells in Graves' hyperthyroidism and ophthalmopathy.

The sample was peripheral blood mononuclear cells (PBMCs), taken at new diagnosis, from a patient treated with antithyroid drugs. Receptor source: a woman aged 18-30 years with Graves disease.

This clonotype has at least ten counts. V usage is TRBV7-9 and J usage is TRBJ2-6; D call uncertain. Germline V gives CDR1 SEHNR, CDR2 FQNEAQ (reference sequence). The CDR3 covers 13 residues. V was shortened by 3 bases and J by 12 bases, with 12 bases between the two germline ends. CDR3 DNA sequence: TGTGCCAGCAGCTTCGGCGTAACCCGCGTCCTGACTTTC. This codes for CASSFGVTRVLTF.

Many counts were recorded for this clonotype. The chain carries TRBV7-2 and TRBJ2-3, with 11 bases fitting TRBD2. Germline trimming cut 0 bases from V and 7 bases from J; bases unmatched to any gene: 9. Per germline, CDR1 SGHTA and CDR2 FQGNSA. The CDR3 consists of 17 residues. CDR3 loop: CASSLALLAGVINTQYF. DNA for the CDR3: TGTGCCAGCAGCTTAGCGTTACTAGCGGGAGTCATCAATACGCAGTATTTT.

This clonotype was counted ten times or more. The chain carries TRBV20-1 and TRBJ2-1, with 13 bases fitting TRBD2. Germline CDR1 and CDR2: DFQATT and SNEGSKA (reference sequence). With 2 bases clipped from V and 2 bases from J, the junction kept 3 bases outside the gene matches. The CDR3 is 16 residues long. The CDR3 loop is CSARSGLAGPYNEQFF. The CDR3 DNA reads as TGCAGTGCTAGATCGGGACTAGCGGGACCCTACAATGAGCAGTTCTTC.

The gene calls are TRBV5-6 and TRBJ2-1; D remains unclear. Germline V gene sequence: CDR1 SGHDT, CDR2 YYEEEE. V shed 2 bases and J shed 0 bases, with 15 bases lying between them. The CDR3 loop spans 17 amino acids. The CDR3 bases are TGTGCCAGCAGCTTCCCAGTCCTCCTGAGCTCCTACAATGAGCAGTTCTTC. This gives the protein CASSFPVLLSSYNEQFF.

V usage is TRBV15 and J usage is TRBJ1-1; 7 nucleotides agree with TRBD1. The germline V gene encodes CDR1 LNHNV and CDR2 YYDKDF (reference sequence). V dropped 5 bases and J dropped 4; count of bases not matched to a gene: 13. This CDR3 has 16 amino acids. The CDR3 here is CATSGSGQNFGTEAFF. The DNA of the CDR3 is TGTGCCACCAGCGGATCGGGACAGAACTTCGGCACTGAAGCTTTCTTT.